This entry lists 11 T cell receptor beta chains sequenced from one sample in a study of T cell responses to AZD1222 COVID-19 vaccine. Generated by immunoSEQ multiplex PCR, the TCRdb table keeps only in-frame clones and is missing some. Found here are tens of thousands of clones, roughly 90% of them singletons; the top ten hold 6.5% to 8.5%. The material sequenced was peripheral blood, taken 28 days after the second AZD1222 dose. Receptor source: an adult who received the AZD1222 COVID-19 vaccine.

V gene TRBV11-2 combines with J gene TRBJ1-6; D remains ambiguous. V shed 0 bases and J shed 0 bases, with 9 bases lying between them. Germline CDR1 is SGHAT and CDR2 is FQNNGV. The CDR3 extends over 17 amino acids. The CDR3 loop is CASSLDGFSSYNSPLHF. The CDR3 bases are TGTGCCAGCAGCTTAGACGGCTTTAGCTCCTATAATTCACCCCTCCACTTT. The full variable domain, with the rest looked up from reference TRBV11-2 and TRBJ1-6, is EAGVAQSPRYKIIEKRQSVAFWCNPISGHATLYWYQQILGQGPKLLIQFQNNGVVDDSQLPKDRFSAERLKGVDSTLKIQPAKLEDSAVYLCASSLDGFSSYNSPLHFGNGTRLTVT.

The chain is built from TRBV2 and TRBJ1-1; D perhaps matches TRBD1 (6 bases). The length of the CDR3 is 13 residues. The germline V gene encodes CDR1 SNHLY and CDR2 FYNNEI. Deletions cut 7 bases from V and 3 bases from J, with 12 bases between. CDR3 DNA: TGTGCCAGCAACCAACAGGGTTACACTGAAGCTTTCTTT. Residues: CASNQQGYTEAFF. Combining the CDR3 with reference TRBV2 and TRBJ1-1 gives the whole variable domain EPEVTQTPSHQVTQMGQEVILRCVPISNHLYFYWYRQILGQKVEFLVSFYNNEISEKSEIFDDQFSVERPDGSNFTLKIRSTKLEDSAMYFCASNQQGYTEAFFGQGTRLTVV.

This clone was seen more than once but under ten times. The chain is built from TRBV11-2 and TRBJ1-5; 9 nucleotides align to TRBD1. V dropped 4 bases and J dropped 5; count of bases not matched to a gene: 6. CDR3 length equals 15 residues. Looked up from germline, CDR1 is SGHAT and CDR2 is FQNNGV. The CDR3 DNA follows: TGTGCCAGCAGCTCTGGGACAGGGATGTATCAGCCCCAGCATTTT. This codes for CASSSGTGMYQPQHF. Looking up the rest from reference TRBV11-2 and TRBJ1-5 gives the full variable domain: EAGVAQSPRYKIIEKRQSVAFWCNPISGHATLYWYQQILGQGPKLLIQFQNNGVVDDSQLPKDRFSAERLKGVDSTLKIQPAKLEDSAVYLCASSSGTGMYQPQHFGDGTRLSIL.

There are a few counts of this clone. V gene TRBV6-5 combines with J gene TRBJ2-7; maybe TRBD1 (5 bases). Trimming left V 4 bases short and J 2 bases short, with 12 bases between. The CDR3 is 14 residues long. Germline V gene data show CDR1 as MNHEY and CDR2 as SVGAGI. CDR3 loop: CASSSTGFAYEQYF. CDR3 DNA sequence: TGTGCCAGCAGTTCCACAGGCTTCGCCTACGAGCAGTACTTC.

The chain carries TRBV2 and TRBJ2-7; 11 bases map to TRBD1. Per the germline V gene, CDR1 is SNHLY and CDR2 is FYNNEI. The CDR3 is 19 amino acids. After removal of 6 bases from V and 0 bases from J, the junction contained 16 bases not matched to a gene. Here the CDR3 reads CASRGRTGGEGSHSYEQYF. CDR3 bases: TGTGCCAGCAGGGGAAGGACAGGGGGCGAGGGGTCGCACTCCTACGAGCAGTACTTC.

The chain uses TRBV28 and TRBJ2-2; no clear D gene. The germline CDR1 and CDR2 sequences are MDHEN and SYDVKM. The CDR3 contains 15 residues. Trimming took 5 bases from V and 1 from J, leaving 11 bases between them. The DNA of the CDR3 is TGTGCCAGCAGTCTCCCTTGGGGGAACACCGGGGAGCTGTTTTTT. Its protein is CASSLPWGNTGELFF.

This clone has only a few counts. The V gene is TRBV7-9, the J gene TRBJ1-4; the D gene is possibly TRBD1 (5 bases). The CDR3 sequence is 13 residues long. V was trimmed by 10 bases and J by 5 bases, leaving 14 bases between them. The germline V gene has CDR1 SEHNR and CDR2 FQNEAQ (reference sequence). The CDR3 DNA sequence: TGTGCCATCCATCGACAGACGAATGAAAAACTGTTTTTT. Translated: CAIHRQTNEKLFF.

The chain uses TRBV2 and TRBJ1-2; 9 bases match TRBD1. From germline, CDR1 is SNHLY and CDR2 FYNNEI. J was trimmed by 8 bases and V by 6 bases; bases with no gene match: 4. The CDR3 runs 12 residues. CDR3 residues: CASRRTGDGYTF. CDR3 nucleotides: TGTGCCAGCAGACGGACAGGGGACGGCTACACCTTC.

The chain combines TRBV7-9 with TRBJ2-3, with 12 bases identical to TRBD2. The CDR3 is 16 residues long. The V segment lost 4 bases and the J segment 3 bases; nucleotides outside the gene matches: 5. CDR1 is SEHNR, CDR2 FQNEAQ, per germline (reference sequence). CDR3 amino acids: CASSSLLAGGTDTQYF. The CDR3 region has the DNA TGTGCCAGCAGCTCCCTTCTAGCGGGAGGGACAGATACGCAGTATTTT.

The gene calls are TRBV7-6 and TRBJ1-1, with D unresolved. V lost 1 base to trimming and J lost 2 bases, with 5 bases between them. CDR3 length: 13 amino acids. Germline CDR1 is SGHVS and CDR2 is FNYEAQ. Here the CDR3 reads CASSLELNTEAFF. In nucleotides, the CDR3 is TGTGCCAGCAGCTTAGAGTTAAACACTGAAGCTTTCTTT.

The chain links TRBV30 to TRBJ1-6, with 8 bases that match TRBD1. Germline V lookup: CDR1 GTSNPN, CDR2 SVGIG (reference sequence). V gave up 3 bases and J gave up 2 bases; unmatched junction bases: 6. The CDR3 loop spans 16 amino acids. DNA of the CDR3: TGTGCCTGGAGAGACGACAGGGGAACCTATAATTCACCCCTCCACTTT. Its translation is CAWRDDRGTYNSPLHF.